Following are 28 T cell receptor beta chains from one sample sequenced in a study of shared clonotypes between healthy human individuals. Naive-designated CD8 cells lacked CD45RO, were positively enriched for CCR7, and omitted terminally differentiated effector memory CD45RA+ cells. Here immunoSEQ multiplex PCR was the method, and the copy in TCRdb shows in-frame clones only, minus some. This table has roughly 2,000,000 clones, just under 95% appearing once. Sample: naive CD8+ T cells sorted from blood. The source of these receptors is a man in his late teens or twenties in good health.

The gene calls are TRBV2 and TRBJ1-4; D ambiguous. CDR3 size: 15 residues. Germline CDR1 and CDR2: SNHLY and FYNNEI. V lost 0 bases to trimming and J lost 7 bases, with 12 bases between them. CDR3 sequence: CASSEAGSAGEKLFF. Written as DNA, the CDR3 is TGTGCCAGCAGTGAAGCGGGGAGTGCAGGTGAAAAACTGTTTTTT.

The CDR3 region has the DNA TGCGCCAGCAGCCGCGGACTAGAAAGCTACGAGCAGTACTTC. Encoded protein: CASSRGLESYEQYF. The V gene is TRBV4-1, the J gene TRBJ2-7, with 7 bases identical to TRBD2. The CDR3 has 14 residues. The ends lost 4 bases at V and 3 bases at J; junction bases unmatched: 6. The V gene's germline CDR1 is MGHRA and CDR2 YSYEKL.

The gene calls are TRBV7-2 and TRBJ1-4; perhaps TRBD1 as D (5 bases). This CDR3 comprises 16 residues. The germline CDR1 and CDR2 sequences are SGHTA and FQGNSA. The ends were cut back, 2 bases at V and 1 base at J, with 11 bases in the middle. The CDR3 loop reads CASSLFKRGTNEKLFF. In nucleotides, the CDR3 is TGTGCCAGCAGCTTATTTAAAAGGGGAACTAATGAAAAACTGTTTTTT. The entire variable domain, with the rest obtained from reference TRBV7-2 and TRBJ1-4, is as follows: GAGVSQSPSNKVTEKGKDVELRCDPISGHTALYWYRQSLGQGLEFLIYFQGNSAPDKSGLPSDRFSAERTGGSVSTLTIQRTQQEDSAVYLCASSLFKRGTNEKLFFGSGTQLSVL.

The chain links TRBV27 to TRBJ2-3, with D hard to call. Germline V lookup: CDR1 MNHEY, CDR2 SMNVEV (reference sequence). Trimming removed 5 bases at V and 6 bases at J, with 12 bases between. The CDR3 covers 13 residues. CDR3 in amino acids: CASSPFLLDTQYF. CDR3 sequence (DNA): TGTGCCAGCAGTCCTTTCTTATTGGATACGCAGTATTTT.

The V call is TRBV5-8, the J call TRBJ2-3; D may be TRBD2 (6 bases). V was cut by 4 bases and J by 4 bases, with 13 bases left in between. CDR3 length equals 14 residues. Germline lookup yields CDR1 SGHTS and CDR2 YDEGEE. CDR3 nucleotide sequence: TGTGCCAGCAGCAACCCCCGGGGGTCAGATACGCAGTATTTT. This sequence encodes CASSNPRGSDTQYF.

Regarding this clone: The sample contains more than one DNA sequence encoding this CDR3. V and J are TRBV7-9 and TRBJ2-7; D gene uncertain. Per germline, CDR1 SEHNR and CDR2 FQNEAQ (reference sequence). This CDR3 is 12 amino acids long. V was shortened by 4 bases and J by 1 base, with 5 bases between the two germline ends. CDR3 sequence: CASSSTSYEQYF. DNA for the CDR3: TGTGCCAGCAGCTCAACGTCCTACGAGCAGTACTTC.

This sequence joins TRBV27 and TRBJ1-3; D is unclear. There are 14 residues in the CDR3. Germline V lookup: CDR1 MNHEY, CDR2 SMNVEV (reference sequence). The V end was cut by 3 bases, the J end by 1 base, with 7 bases between. The CDR3, as DNA: TGTGCCAGCAGTTTGGAGGCTTCTGGAAACACCATATATTTT. The encoded protein is CASSLEASGNTIYF.

The CDR3 here is CASSQGLAETDTQYF. CDR3 coding DNA: TGCGCCAGCAGCCAAGGACTAGCGGAAACAGATACGCAGTATTTT. The rearrangement links TRBV4-3 to TRBJ2-3; 9 bases map to TRBD2. The CDR3 extends over 15 amino acids. Per germline, CDR1 LGHNA and CDR2 YSLEER. Trimming at V came to 1 base and at J to 3 bases, leaving 2 bases not matched to a gene.

This clone has only one observation. The sample carries other DNA sequences with the same CDR3. The rearrangement joins TRBV9 to TRBJ2-7; TRBD2 aligns across 7 bases. V lost 0 bases and J lost 4; bases outside the gene matches: 4. CDR1 is SGDLS, CDR2 YYNGEE, per germline. This CDR3 is 14 amino acids long. The CDR3 loop is CASSVGLGGYEQYF. CDR3 bases: TGTGCCAGCAGCGTAGGACTCGGGGGGTACGAGCAGTACTTC.

This chain uses TRBV9 with TRBJ1-3; no reliable D call. Trimming stripped 0 bases from V and 0 bases from J, with 13 bases between. The CDR3 totals 17 residues. CDR1 and CDR2 from the germline V gene are SGDLS and YYNGEE. Written as DNA, the CDR3 is TGTGCCAGCAGCGTAGGCGAAGCGTTCAACTCTGGAAACACCATATATTTT. This sequence encodes CASSVGEAFNSGNTIYF.

The chain joins TRBV4-3 to TRBJ2-1; TRBD2 agrees at 14 bases. CDR1 LGHNA and CDR2 YSLEER come from the germline V gene. The CDR3 runs to 18 residues. The ends lost 3 bases at V and 2 bases at J; junction bases unmatched: 6. The CDR3 bases are TGCGCCAGCAGCCAGACTAGCGGGAGGGCCCTCACCTACAATGAGCAGTTCTTC. Translated: CASSQTSGRALTYNEQFF.

This clone came up once. This CDR3 is CASSLKLAGFADTQYF. CDR3 nucleotide sequence: TGCGCCAGCAGCTTGAAGCTAGCGGGGTTCGCAGATACGCAGTATTTT. The chain carries TRBV5-1 and TRBJ2-3; 9 bases line up with TRBD2. The CDR3 length is 16 residues. Germline lookup yields CDR1 SGHRS and CDR2 YFSETQ. The junction had 7 bases not matched to a gene; V was cut back by 1 base and J by 4 bases.

Points on this clone: Other DNA variants within this sample encode the same CDR3. V gene TRBV28 combines with J gene TRBJ2-1, with 15 nucleotides matching TRBD2. This CDR3 is 15 amino acids long. V lost 5 bases and J lost 7; bases outside the gene matches: 3. From germline, CDR1 is MDHEN and CDR2 SYDVKM. The CDR3 sequence is CASSLGTSGGNEQFF. CDR3 DNA: TGTGCCAGCAGTCTCGGGACTAGCGGGGGGAATGAGCAGTTCTTC.

CDR3 protein: CASSLSGILGYEQYF. The CDR3 DNA reads as TGTGCCAGCAGTTTATCGGGGATCCTAGGCTACGAGCAGTACTTC. The rearrangement links TRBV27 to TRBJ2-7; no clear D. Deletions cut 0 bases from V and 3 bases from J, with 12 bases between. The CDR3 totals 15 residues. Germline V gene sequence: CDR1 MNHEY, CDR2 SMNVEV (reference sequence).

As to this clone: Distinct nucleotide sequences in the sample also encode this CDR3. The gene calls are TRBV7-9 and TRBJ2-7; either TRBD1 or TRBD2 may supply D (6 bases each). Germline V gene lookup returns CDR1 SEHNR and CDR2 FQNEAQ (reference sequence). Trimming removed 5 bases at V and 6 bases at J, with 11 bases between. The CDR3 is made up of 12 amino acids. The CDR3 DNA reads as TGTGCCAGCAGCCGGGGGCTGGGCGAGCAGTACTTC. Translation gives CASSRGLGEQYF.

The chain recombines TRBV9 with TRBJ1-3, with D possibly TRBD1 on 6 matching bases. There are 15 residues in the CDR3. The germline gives CDR1 SGDLS, CDR2 YYNGEE. Trimming removed 4 bases at V and 0 bases at J, with 11 bases between. The CDR3 loop is CASSSGDSSGNTIYF. The CDR3, as DNA: TGTGCCAGCAGCTCAGGGGATAGCTCTGGAAACACCATATATTTT.

This chain links TRBV5-1 with TRBJ2-1; 12 bases match TRBD2. CDR3 length: 17 residues. Germline V CDR1 and CDR2: SGHRS, YFSETQ. Trimming removed 0 bases from V and 2 bases from J; junction bases left unmatched: 3. The CDR3 protein is CASSLGLAGATYNEQFF. The CDR3 bases are TGCGCCAGCAGCTTGGGACTAGCGGGAGCGACCTACAATGAGCAGTTCTTC. The full variable domain, rest sourced from reference TRBV5-1 and TRBJ2-1, is KAGVTQTPRYLIKTRGQQVTLSCSPISGHRSVSWYQQTPGQGLQFLFEYFSETQRNKGNFPGRFSGRQFSNSRSEMNVSTLELGDSALYLCASSLGLAGATYNEQFFGPGTRLTVL.

This clone has just one count. The chain has TRBV2 and TRBJ1-1; 7 nucleotides line up with TRBD1. The CDR3 sequence is 16 residues long. V was clipped by 10 bases and J by 5 bases; unmatched bases: 19. CDR1 and CDR2 from the germline V gene are SNHLY and FYNNEI. CDR3 coding DNA: TGTGCCATTTTCCGAACCTTACAGGGGAAGGGAACTGAAGCTTTCTTT. Translation: CAIFRTLQGKGTEAFF. Full variable domain (missing parts from reference TRBV2 and TRBJ1-1): EPEVTQTPSHQVTQMGQEVILRCVPISNHLYFYWYRQILGQKVEFLVSFYNNEISEKSEIFDDQFSVERPDGSNFTLKIRSTKLEDSAMYFCAIFRTLQGKGTEAFFGQGTRLTVV.

The chain joins TRBV5-5 to TRBJ2-7, with 10 bases fitting TRBD1. Trimming at V came to 4 bases and at J to 5 bases, leaving 3 bases not matched to a gene. The CDR3 is 13 residues long. CDR1 and CDR2 (germline): SGHKS, YYEKEE (reference sequence). The DNA of the CDR3 is TGTGCCAGCAGCCGGGGACAGGGGAACGAGCAGTACTTC. Encoded protein: CASSRGQGNEQYF.

V gene TRBV4-1 combines with J gene TRBJ2-5; D is unclear. V gave up 1 base and J gave up 9 bases, with 15 bases separating them. The V gene's germline CDR1 is MGHRA and CDR2 YSYEKL. The CDR3 consists of 14 residues. The CDR3 nucleotides read TGCGCCAGCAGCCAAGCGACTGTGGGGTTTCCCCAGTACTTC. Residues: CASSQATVGFPQYF.

This clone was recorded only once. The chain is built from TRBV27 and TRBJ2-3, with D maybe TRBD1 (6 bases). The CDR3 is 16 residues long. V lost 3 bases and J lost 2, with 15 bases in between. The V gene's germline CDR1 is MNHEY and CDR2 SMNVEV (reference sequence). Here the CDR3 reads CASSLSGDDFTDTQYF. The CDR3 DNA follows: TGTGCCAGCAGTTTGTCAGGGGACGACTTCACAGATACGCAGTATTTT.

The chain recombines TRBV29-1 with TRBJ1-2, with TRBD1 identical over 8 bases. V dropped 3 bases and J dropped 4; count of bases not matched to a gene: 10. Germline V gene lookup returns CDR1 SQVTM and CDR2 ANQGSEA. The CDR3 consists of 15 residues. The CDR3 region is CSVERTGSSLYGYTF. The DNA of the CDR3 is TGCAGCGTTGAGCGGACAGGGTCGAGTCTCTATGGCTACACCTTC.

The chain links TRBV29-1 to TRBJ2-3; 12 bases agree with TRBD2. CDR3 length: 16 amino acids. V shed 2 bases, J shed 5 bases, and the junction held 8 bases outside the gene matches. Germline values: CDR1 SQVTM, CDR2 ANQGSEA. The chain's CDR3 is CSVERPSGGAIDTQYF. CDR3 nucleotide sequence: TGCAGCGTTGAAAGGCCTAGCGGGGGGGCCATAGATACGCAGTATTTT.

The chain uses TRBV27 and TRBJ2-5; D is tentatively TRBD1 or TRBD2 (5 bases each). The germline V gene encodes CDR1 MNHEY and CDR2 SMNVEV (reference sequence). The germline V and J ends were trimmed by 2 bases and 5 bases, with 9 bases remaining between them. The CDR3 extends over 13 amino acids. This CDR3 is CASSLGGTETQYF. CDR3 bases: TGTGCCAGCAGTTTAGGGGGAACCGAGACCCAGTACTTC.

This chain uses TRBV6-1 with TRBJ2-2; 11 bases match TRBD2. CDR1 is MNHNS and CDR2 is SASEGT in the germline V gene. The CDR3 length is 12 residues. DNA for the CDR3: TGTGCACTAGCGGGAGACACCGGGGAGCTGTTTTTT. This encodes CALAGDTGELFF.

V gene TRBV28 combines with J gene TRBJ2-7; D may correspond to TRBD1 or TRBD2 (7 bases each). V was pared by 2 bases and J by 2 bases, with 10 bases between. The CDR3 extends over 14 amino acids. Germline V lookup: CDR1 MDHEN, CDR2 SYDVKM. The CDR3 region has the DNA TGTGCCAGCAGTTTACAGGGGGGGGCCTACGAGCAGTACTTC. The encoded protein is CASSLQGGAYEQYF.

The V and J genes are TRBV5-6 and TRBJ1-2; D is uncertain. Germline V lookup: CDR1 SGHDT, CDR2 YYEEEE. This CDR3 is 16 amino acids long. The V end was cut by 6 bases, the J end by 5 bases, with 23 bases between. The CDR3 loop reads CASKSGSLPLFYGYTF. In DNA form, the CDR3 reads TGTGCCAGCAAATCGGGGTCCCTCCCTCTATTTTATGGCTACACCTTC.

The chain is built from TRBV6-1 and TRBJ1-5; a possible D gene is TRBD1 (5 bases). In germline, CDR1 is MNHNS, CDR2 SASEGT. V lost 2 bases to trimming and J lost 5 bases, with 10 bases between them. This CDR3 spans 14 amino acids. CDR3 loop: CASSESTRDQPQHF. The DNA for the CDR3 is TGTGCCAGCAGTGAATCTACCAGGGATCAGCCCCAGCATTTT.